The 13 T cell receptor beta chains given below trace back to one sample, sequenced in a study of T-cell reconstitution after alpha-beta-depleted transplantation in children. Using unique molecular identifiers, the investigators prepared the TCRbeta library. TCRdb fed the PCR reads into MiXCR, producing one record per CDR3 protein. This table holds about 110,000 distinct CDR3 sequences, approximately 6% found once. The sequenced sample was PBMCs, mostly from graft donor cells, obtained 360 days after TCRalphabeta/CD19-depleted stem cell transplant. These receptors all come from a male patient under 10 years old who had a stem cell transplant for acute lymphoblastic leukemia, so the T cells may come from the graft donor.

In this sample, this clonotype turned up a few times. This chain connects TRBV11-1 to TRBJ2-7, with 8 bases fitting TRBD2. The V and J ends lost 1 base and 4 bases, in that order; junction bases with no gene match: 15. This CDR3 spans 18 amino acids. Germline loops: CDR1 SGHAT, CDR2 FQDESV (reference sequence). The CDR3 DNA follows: TGTGCCAGCAGCTTAGGCCCTCTTGGCGGTCGGGGGGGATACGAGCAGTACTTC. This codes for CASSLGPLGGRGGYEQYF.

CDR3 DNA: TGTGCCAGCAGTTTTTCGGGACAGGGGTACGAGCAGTACTTC. This translates into CASSFSGQGYEQYF. The chain carries TRBV28 and TRBJ2-7; the match to TRBD1 covers 10 bases. The CDR3 is 14 amino acids. The germline V gene encodes CDR1 MDHEN and CDR2 SYDVKM. V lost 3 bases, J lost 4 bases, and 3 bases stayed unmatched.

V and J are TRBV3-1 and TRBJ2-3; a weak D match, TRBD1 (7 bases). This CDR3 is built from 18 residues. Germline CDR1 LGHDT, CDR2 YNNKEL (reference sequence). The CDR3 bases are TGTACCTTCTGTCCCGGTCCCAGACAGGGTTGGCGGGGAGATACGCAGTATTTT. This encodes CTFCPGPRQGWRGDTQYF.

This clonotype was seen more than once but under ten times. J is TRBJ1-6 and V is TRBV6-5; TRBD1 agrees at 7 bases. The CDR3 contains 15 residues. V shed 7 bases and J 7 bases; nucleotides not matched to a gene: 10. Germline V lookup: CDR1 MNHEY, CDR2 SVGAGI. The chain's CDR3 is CASKKGGAKNSPLHF. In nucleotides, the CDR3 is TGTGCCAGCAAGAAAGGGGGCGCGAAGAATTCACCCCTCCACTTT.

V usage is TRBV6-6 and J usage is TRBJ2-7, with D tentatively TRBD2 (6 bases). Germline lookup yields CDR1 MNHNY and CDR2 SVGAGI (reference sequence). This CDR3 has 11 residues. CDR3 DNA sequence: TGTGCGACGGGAGAATCCTACGAGCAGTACTTC. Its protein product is CATGESYEQYF.

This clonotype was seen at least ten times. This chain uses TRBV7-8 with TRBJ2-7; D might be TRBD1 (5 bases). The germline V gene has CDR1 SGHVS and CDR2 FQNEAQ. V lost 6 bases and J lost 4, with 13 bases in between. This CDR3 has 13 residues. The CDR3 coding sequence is TGTGCCAGCAGTTTAAGGACACTTTACGAGCAGTACTTC. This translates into CASSLRTLYEQYF.

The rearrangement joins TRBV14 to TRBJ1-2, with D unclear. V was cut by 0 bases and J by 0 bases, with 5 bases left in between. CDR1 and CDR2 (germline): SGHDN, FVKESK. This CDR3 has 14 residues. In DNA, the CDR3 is TGTGCCAGCAGCCAAGAAAGGGCTAACTATGGCTACACCTTC. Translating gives CASSQERANYGYTF.

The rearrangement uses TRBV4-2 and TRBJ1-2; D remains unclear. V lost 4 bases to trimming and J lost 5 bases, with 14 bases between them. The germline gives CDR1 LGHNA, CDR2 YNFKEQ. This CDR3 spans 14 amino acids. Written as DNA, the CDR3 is TGTGCCAGCAGCCTGCGGGCAGACAAGTATGGCTACACCTTC. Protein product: CASSLRADKYGYTF.

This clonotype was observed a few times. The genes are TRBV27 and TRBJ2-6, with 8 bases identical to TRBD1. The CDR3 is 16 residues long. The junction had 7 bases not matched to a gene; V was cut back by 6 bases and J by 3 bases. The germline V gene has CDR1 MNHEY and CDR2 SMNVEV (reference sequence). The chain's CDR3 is CASSKDRANGANVLTF. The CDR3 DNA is TGTGCCAGCAGCAAGGACAGGGCTAATGGGGCCAACGTCCTGACTTTC.

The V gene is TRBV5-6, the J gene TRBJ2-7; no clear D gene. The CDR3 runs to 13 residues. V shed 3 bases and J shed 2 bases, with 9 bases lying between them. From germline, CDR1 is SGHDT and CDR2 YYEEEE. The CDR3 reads CASSWAPAYEQYF. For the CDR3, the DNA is TGTGCCAGCAGCTGGGCACCCGCCTACGAGCAGTACTTC.

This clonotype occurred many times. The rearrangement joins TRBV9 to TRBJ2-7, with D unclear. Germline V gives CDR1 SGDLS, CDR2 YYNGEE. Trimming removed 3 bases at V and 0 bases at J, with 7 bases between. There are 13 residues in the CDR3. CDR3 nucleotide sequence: TGTGCCAGCAGCGCCGGAGACTCCTACGAGCAGTACTTC. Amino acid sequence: CASSAGDSYEQYF.

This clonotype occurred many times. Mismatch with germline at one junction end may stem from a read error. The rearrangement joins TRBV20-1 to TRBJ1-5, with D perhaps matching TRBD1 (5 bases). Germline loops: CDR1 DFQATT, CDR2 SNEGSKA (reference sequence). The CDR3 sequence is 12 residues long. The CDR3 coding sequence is TGCAGTGCAAGAGGGGGCAATCAGCCCCAGCATTTT. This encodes CSARGGNQPQHF.

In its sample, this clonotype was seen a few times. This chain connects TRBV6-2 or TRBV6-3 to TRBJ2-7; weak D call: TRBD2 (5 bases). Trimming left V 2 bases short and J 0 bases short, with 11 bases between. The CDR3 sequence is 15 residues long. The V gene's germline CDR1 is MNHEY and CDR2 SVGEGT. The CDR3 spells CASSYLRTRSYEQYF. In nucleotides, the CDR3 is TGTGCCAGCAGTTACCTGCGGACTCGCTCCTACGAGCAGTACTTC.